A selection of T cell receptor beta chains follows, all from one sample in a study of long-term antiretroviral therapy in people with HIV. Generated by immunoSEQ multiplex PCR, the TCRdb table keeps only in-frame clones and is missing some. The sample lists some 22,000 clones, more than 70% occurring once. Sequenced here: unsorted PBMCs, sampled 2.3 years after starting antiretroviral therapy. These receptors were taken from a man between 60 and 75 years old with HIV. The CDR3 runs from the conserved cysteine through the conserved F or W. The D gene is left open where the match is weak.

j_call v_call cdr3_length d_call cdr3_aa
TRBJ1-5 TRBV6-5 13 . CASSAGGWQPQHF
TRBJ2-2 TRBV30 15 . CAQLKGLTNTGELFF
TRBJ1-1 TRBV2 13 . CASSYTENTEAFF
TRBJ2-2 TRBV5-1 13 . CASSSQGPGELFF
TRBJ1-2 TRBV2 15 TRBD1 CASSDHPGGQYGYTF
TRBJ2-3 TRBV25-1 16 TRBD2 CASSDGLAGSTDTQYF
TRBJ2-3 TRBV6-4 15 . CASRFGGSYTDTQYF
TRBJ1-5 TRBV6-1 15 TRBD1 CASSVTGTGDQPQHF
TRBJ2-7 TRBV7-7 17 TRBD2 CASSRPETSGRPYEQYF
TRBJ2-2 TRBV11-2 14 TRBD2 CASSSGTSAGELFF
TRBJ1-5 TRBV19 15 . CASSIGRGGNQPQHF
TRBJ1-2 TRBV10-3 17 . CAISGGGRGQINYGYTF
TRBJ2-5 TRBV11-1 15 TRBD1 CASSLMTGTEETQYF
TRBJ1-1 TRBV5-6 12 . CASSLGAAEAFF
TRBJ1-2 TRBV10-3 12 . CAISESGEGYTF
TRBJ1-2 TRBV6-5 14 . CASSHAMGNYGYTF
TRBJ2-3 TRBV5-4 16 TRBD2 CASSLEVSGSADTQYF
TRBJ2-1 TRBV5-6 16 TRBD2 CASSLSLADEYNEQFF
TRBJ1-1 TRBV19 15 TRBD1 CASSASGGANTEAFF
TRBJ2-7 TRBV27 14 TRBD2 CASSLAGELVRKYF
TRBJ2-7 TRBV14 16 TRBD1 CASSPYGTGNSYEQYF
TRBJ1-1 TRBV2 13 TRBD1 CANSRQGNTEAFF
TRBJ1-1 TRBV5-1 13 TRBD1 CASSLEGTGGAFF
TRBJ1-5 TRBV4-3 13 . CASSQWRGTAPHF
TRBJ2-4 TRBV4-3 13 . CASTLDLGDIQYF
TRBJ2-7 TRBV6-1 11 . CASSERYEQYF
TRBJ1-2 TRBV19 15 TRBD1 CASKHRGQDNYGYTF
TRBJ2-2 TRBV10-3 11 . CAISESGELFF
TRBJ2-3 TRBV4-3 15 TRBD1 CASSFGQERTDTQYF
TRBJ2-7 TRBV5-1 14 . CASSPQGFYYEQYF
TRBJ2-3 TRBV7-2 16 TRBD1 CASSTGQGAWSDTQYF
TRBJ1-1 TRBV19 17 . CASSPRSWTLRGAEAFF
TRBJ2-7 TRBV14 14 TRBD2 CASSPAGVTYEQYF
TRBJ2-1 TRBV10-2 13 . CASSPHLSQEQFF
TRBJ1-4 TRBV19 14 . CASSNTQSYGKLFF
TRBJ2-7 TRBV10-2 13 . CASALEPSGEQYF
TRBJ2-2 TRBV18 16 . CASSLHVGRATGELFF
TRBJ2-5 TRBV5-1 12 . CASSLDRETQYF
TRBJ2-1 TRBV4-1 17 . CASSPRRAGSSYNEQFF
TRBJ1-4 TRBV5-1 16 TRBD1 CASSFWDRDGGEKLFF
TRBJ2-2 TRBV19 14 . CASQGAVNTGELFF
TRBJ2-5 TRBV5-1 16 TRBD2 CASSLVGGGGSETQYF
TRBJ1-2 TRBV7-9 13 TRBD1 CASSPQGSYGYTF
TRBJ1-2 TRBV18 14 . CASSPSGGSDGYTF
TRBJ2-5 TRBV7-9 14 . CASSLDRGGETQYF
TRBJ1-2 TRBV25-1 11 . CASSAGYGYTF
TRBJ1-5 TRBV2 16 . CASSASFIRSNQPQHF
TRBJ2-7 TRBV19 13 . CASSPANTYEQYF
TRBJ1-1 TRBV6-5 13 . CASASTVGTEAFF
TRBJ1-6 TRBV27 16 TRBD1 CASSSRQGFGNSPLHF
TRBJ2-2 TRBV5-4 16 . CASSTRAGINTGELFF
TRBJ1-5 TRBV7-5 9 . CAICQPQHF
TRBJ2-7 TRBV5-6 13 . CASSLPGDYEQYF